Below, 7 T cell receptor beta chains from the same sample are listed, as sequenced in a study of TIL therapy for anti-PD-1-resistant metastatic lung cancer. This was the immunoSEQ v3 assay. Method: immunoSEQ multiplex PCR; TCRdb's copy keeps in-frame clones and lacks some. The profile shows about 49,000 clones, around 79% of them singletons. Specified time point: pre-treatment sample, taken before nivolumab and TIL therapy. The sample in question was blood, obtained at baseline. These receptors all stem from an older man with non-small cell lung cancer.

The chain has TRBV28 and TRBJ1-2; maybe TRBD1 (5 bases). The germline V gene has CDR1 MDHEN and CDR2 SYDVKM. The CDR3 extends over 11 amino acids. V was clipped by 9 bases and J by 4 bases, with 9 bases between them. The CDR3 bases are TGTGCCAGTCAGGGCAGCTATGGCTACACCTTC. It translates to CASQGSYGYTF.

The chain employs TRBV30 and TRBJ1-1; perhaps TRBD1 as D (5 bases). This CDR3 comprises 12 residues. Trimming stripped 8 bases from V and 3 bases from J, with 13 bases between. Looked up from germline, CDR1 is GTSNPN and CDR2 is SVGIG (reference sequence). The CDR3 coding sequence is TGTGCCGGGGGGGGGTATGACACTGAAGCTTTCTTT. It encodes CAGGGYDTEAFF.

The chain has TRBV19 and TRBJ2-5, with 9 bases that match TRBD1. This CDR3 spans 15 amino acids. Germline V gene sequence: CDR1 LNHDA, CDR2 SQIVND (reference sequence). V was clipped by 5 bases and J by 5 bases; unmatched bases: 9. In DNA form, the CDR3 reads TGTGCCAGTAGTCTTACGGGACAGGGTAAGGAGACCCAGTACTTC. This gives the protein CASSLTGQGKETQYF.

The CDR3 loop reads CASSVSQGGDTQYF. CDR3 DNA: TGTGCCAGCAGTGTATCACAGGGTGGAGATACGCAGTATTTT. V usage is TRBV6-4 and J usage is TRBJ2-3, with a tentative D call TRBD1 (6 bases). The CDR3 loop spans 14 amino acids. Trimming stripped 4 bases from V and 5 bases from J, with 13 bases between. Germline V gene sequence: CDR1 MRHNA, CDR2 SNTAGT.

The rearrangement links TRBV20-1 to TRBJ2-3; maybe TRBD1 (5 bases). The V end lost 6 bases, the J end lost 4 bases, and 8 bases lay between the germline ends. This CDR3 has 11 amino acids. Germline V gene lookup returns CDR1 DFQATT and CDR2 SNEGSKA (reference sequence). DNA for the CDR3: TGCAGTGCCCTCAGGGCAGATACGCAGTATTTT. As protein: CSALRADTQYF.

The gene calls are TRBV7-2 and TRBJ2-3; the match to TRBD2 covers 10 bases. V lost 5 bases and J lost 2; bases outside the gene matches: 7. The CDR3 sequence is 16 residues long. Germline V CDR1 and CDR2: SGHTA, FQGNSA. As DNA, the CDR3 is TGTGCCAGCAGCCCAAGTCTAGCGGGGGTCACAGATACGCAGTATTTT. This gives the protein CASSPSLAGVTDTQYF.

This clone showed up just a few times. The V and J genes are TRBV5-1 and TRBJ1-1; 7 bases map to TRBD1. Germline V CDR1 and CDR2: SGHRS, YFSETQ. The CDR3 is 15 residues long. Trimming removed 2 bases from V and 6 bases from J; junction bases left unmatched: 10. The CDR3: CASSFYGSQGAEAFF. As DNA, the CDR3 is TGCGCCAGCAGCTTTTACGGCAGTCAGGGGGCTGAAGCTTTCTTT.